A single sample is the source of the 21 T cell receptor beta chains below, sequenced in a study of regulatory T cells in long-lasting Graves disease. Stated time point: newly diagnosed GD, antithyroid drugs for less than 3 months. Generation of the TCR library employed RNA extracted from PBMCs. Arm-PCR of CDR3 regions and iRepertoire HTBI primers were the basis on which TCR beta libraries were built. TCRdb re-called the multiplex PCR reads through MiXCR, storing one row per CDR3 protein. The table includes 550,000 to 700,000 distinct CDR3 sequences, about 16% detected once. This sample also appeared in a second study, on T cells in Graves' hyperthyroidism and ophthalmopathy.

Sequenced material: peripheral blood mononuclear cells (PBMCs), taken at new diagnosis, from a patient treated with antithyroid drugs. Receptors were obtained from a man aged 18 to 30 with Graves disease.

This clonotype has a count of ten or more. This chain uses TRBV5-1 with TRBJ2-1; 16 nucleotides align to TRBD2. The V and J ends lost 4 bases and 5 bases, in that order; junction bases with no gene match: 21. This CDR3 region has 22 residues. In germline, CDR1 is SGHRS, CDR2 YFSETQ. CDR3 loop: CASSVEADMPGLAGGSNNEQFF. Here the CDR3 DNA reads TGCGCCAGCAGCGTCGAGGCCGATATGCCGGGACTAGCGGGAGGGTCAAACAATGAGCAGTTCTTC.

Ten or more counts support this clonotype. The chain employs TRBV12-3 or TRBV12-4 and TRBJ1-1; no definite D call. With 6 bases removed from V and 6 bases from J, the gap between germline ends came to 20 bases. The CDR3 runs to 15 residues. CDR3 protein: CASRFAPFGRAEAFF. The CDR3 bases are TGTGCCAGCAGGTTTGCACCGTTCGGACGCGCTGAAGCTTTCTTT.

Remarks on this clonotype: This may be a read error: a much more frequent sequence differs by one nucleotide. CDR3 in amino acids: CPSSFESGGGTDTQYF. In DNA, the CDR3 is TGTCCCAGCAGTTTCGAGTCGGGGGGAGGAACAGATACGCAGTATTTT. The V call is TRBV27, the J call TRBJ2-3; 7 nucleotides agree with TRBD2. Germline CDR1 is MNHEY and CDR2 is SMNVEV (reference sequence). The CDR3 has 16 amino acids.

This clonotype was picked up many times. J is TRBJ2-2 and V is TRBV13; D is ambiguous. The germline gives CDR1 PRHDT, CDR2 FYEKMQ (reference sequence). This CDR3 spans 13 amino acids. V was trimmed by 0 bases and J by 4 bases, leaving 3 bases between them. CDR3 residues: CASSLGSTGELFF. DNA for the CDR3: TGTGCCAGCAGCTTAGGCAGCACCGGGGAGCTGTTTTTT.

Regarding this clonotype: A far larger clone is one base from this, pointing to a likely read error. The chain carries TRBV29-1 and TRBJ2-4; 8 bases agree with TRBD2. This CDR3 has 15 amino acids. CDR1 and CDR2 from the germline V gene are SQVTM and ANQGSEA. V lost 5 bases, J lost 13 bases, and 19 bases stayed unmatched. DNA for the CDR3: TGCAGCGTTAAGCCTTGGACTAGCTACTCCAATGAGCAGTACTTC. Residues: CSVKPWTSYSNEQYF.

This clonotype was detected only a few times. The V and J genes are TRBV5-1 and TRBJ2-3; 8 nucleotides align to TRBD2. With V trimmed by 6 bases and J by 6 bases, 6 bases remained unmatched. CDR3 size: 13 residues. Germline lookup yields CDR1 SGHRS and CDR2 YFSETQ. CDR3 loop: CASTPPGGDTQYF. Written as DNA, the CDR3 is TGCGCCAGCACCCCCCCGGGAGGGGATACGCAGTATTTT. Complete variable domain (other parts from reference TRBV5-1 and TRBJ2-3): KAGVTQTPRYLIKTRGQQVTLSCSPISGHRSVSWYQQTPGQGLQFLFEYFSETQRNKGNFPGRFSGRQFSNSRSEMNVSTLELGDSALYLCASTPPGGDTQYFGPGTRLTVL.

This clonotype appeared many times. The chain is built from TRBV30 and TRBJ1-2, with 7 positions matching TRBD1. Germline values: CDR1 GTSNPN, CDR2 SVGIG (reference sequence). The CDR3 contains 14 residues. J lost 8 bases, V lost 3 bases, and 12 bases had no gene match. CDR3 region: CAWRRPDRVGGYTF. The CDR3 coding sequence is TGTGCCTGGAGGCGCCCCGACAGGGTGGGCGGCTACACCTTC.

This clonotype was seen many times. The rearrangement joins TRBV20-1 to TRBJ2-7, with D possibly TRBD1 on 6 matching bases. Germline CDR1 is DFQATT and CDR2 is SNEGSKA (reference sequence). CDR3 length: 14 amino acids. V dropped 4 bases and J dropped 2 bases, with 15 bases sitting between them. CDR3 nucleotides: TGCAGTGCTACATGGGACGGACAGACCTACGAGCAGTACTTC. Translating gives CSATWDGQTYEQYF.

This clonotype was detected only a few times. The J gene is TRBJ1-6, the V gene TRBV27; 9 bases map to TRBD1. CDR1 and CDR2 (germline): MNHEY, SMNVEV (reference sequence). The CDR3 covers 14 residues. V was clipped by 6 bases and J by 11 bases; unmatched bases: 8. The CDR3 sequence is CASSPGQGLPPLHF. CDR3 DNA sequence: TGTGCCAGCAGCCCGGGACAGGGTCTTCCACCCCTCCACTTT.

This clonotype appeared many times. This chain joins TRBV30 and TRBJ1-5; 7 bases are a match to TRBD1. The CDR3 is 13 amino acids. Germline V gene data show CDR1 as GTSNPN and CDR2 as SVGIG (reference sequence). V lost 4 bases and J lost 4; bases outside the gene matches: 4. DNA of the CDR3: TGTGCCTGGAACCGGGACAGTAATCAGCCCCAGCATTTT. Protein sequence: CAWNRDSNQPQHF.

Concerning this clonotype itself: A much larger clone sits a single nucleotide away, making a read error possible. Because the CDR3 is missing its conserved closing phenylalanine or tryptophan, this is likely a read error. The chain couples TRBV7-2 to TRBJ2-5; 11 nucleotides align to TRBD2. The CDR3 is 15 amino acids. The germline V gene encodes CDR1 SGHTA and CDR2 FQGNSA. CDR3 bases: TGTGCCAGCAGCCTAGCGGGAGGCCTCCAAGAGACCCAGTACTGC. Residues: CASSLAGGLQETQYC.

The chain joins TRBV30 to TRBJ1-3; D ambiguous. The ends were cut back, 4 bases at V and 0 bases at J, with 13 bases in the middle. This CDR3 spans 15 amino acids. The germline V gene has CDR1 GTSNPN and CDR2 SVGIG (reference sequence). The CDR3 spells CAWNTGRSSGNTIYF. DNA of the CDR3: TGTGCCTGGAACACCGGTCGGAGCTCTGGAAACACCATATATTTT.

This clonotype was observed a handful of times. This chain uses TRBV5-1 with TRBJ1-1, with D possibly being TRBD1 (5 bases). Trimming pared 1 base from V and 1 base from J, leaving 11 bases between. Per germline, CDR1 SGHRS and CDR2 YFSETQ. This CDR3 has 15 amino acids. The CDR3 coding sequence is TGCGCCAGCAGCTTGTCTACAGGTGAGAACACTGAAGCTTTCTTT. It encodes CASSLSTGENTEAFF. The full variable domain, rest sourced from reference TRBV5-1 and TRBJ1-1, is KAGVTQTPRYLIKTRGQQVTLSCSPISGHRSVSWYQQTPGQGLQFLFEYFSETQRNKGNFPGRFSGRQFSNSRSEMNVSTLELGDSALYLCASSLSTGENTEAFFGQGTRLTVV.

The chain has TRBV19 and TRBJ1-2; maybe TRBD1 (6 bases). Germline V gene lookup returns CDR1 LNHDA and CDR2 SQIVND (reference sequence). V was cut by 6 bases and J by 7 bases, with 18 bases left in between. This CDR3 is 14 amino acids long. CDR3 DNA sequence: TGTGCCAGTAGGATACAACAGGGATCAGGTGGCTACACCTTC. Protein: CASRIQQGSGGYTF.

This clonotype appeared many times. The chain's CDR3 is CASRARGYNEQFF. In DNA form, the CDR3 reads TGTGCCAGCAGGGCAAGGGGCTACAATGAGCAGTTCTTC. The chain carries TRBV6-2 or TRBV6-3 and TRBJ2-1; D is possibly TRBD1 (5 bases). The V gene lost 6 bases and the J gene lost 3 bases, with 9 bases spanning the gap. Germline V gene lookup returns CDR1 MNHEY and CDR2 SVGEGT. This CDR3 contains 13 residues.

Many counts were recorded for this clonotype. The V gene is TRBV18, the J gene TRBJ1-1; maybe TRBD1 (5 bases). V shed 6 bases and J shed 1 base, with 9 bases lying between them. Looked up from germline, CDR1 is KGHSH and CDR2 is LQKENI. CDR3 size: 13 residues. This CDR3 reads CASSTDPNTEAFF. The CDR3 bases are TGTGCCAGCTCGACAGATCCGAACACTGAAGCTTTCTTT. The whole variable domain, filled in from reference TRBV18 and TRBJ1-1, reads NAGVMQNPRHLVRRRGQEARLRCSPMKGHSHVYWYRQLPEEGLKFMVYLQKENIIDESGMPKERFSAEFPKEGPSILRIQQVVRGDSAAYFCASSTDPNTEAFFGQGTRLTVV.

CDR3 protein: CAWRGLGKTQYF. The DNA of the CDR3 is TGTGCCTGGAGAGGTCTGGGAAAGACCCAGTACTTC. The chain employs TRBV30 and TRBJ2-5; no clear D. V shed 3 bases and J shed 6 bases, with 11 bases lying between them. This CDR3 region has 12 residues. Germline CDR1 is GTSNPN and CDR2 is SVGIG (reference sequence).

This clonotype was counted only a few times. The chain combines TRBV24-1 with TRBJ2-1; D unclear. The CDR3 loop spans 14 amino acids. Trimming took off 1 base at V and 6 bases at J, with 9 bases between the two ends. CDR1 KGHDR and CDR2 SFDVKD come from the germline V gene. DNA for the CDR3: TGTGCCACCAGTGATTTCCCTAGACCCAATGAGCAGTTCTTC. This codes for CATSDFPRPNEQFF.

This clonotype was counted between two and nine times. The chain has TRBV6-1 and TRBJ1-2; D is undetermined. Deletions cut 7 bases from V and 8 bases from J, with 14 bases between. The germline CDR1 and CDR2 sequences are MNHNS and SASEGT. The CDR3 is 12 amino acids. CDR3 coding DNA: TGTGCCAGCAATCCCTCTATGATAGGCTACACCTTC. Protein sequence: CASNPSMIGYTF.

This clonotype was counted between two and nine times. In DNA form, the CDR3 reads TGTGCCAGCAGTGAATATCCGGGACAGGGGTCGGCCGGGGAGCTGTTTTTT. This sequence encodes CASSEYPGQGSAGELFF. This chain uses TRBV6-2 or TRBV6-3 with TRBJ2-2; 10 positions agree with TRBD1. The CDR3 length is 17 residues. The germline V gene has CDR1 MNHEY and CDR2 SVGEGT. The ends lost 5 bases at V and 6 bases at J; junction bases unmatched: 12.

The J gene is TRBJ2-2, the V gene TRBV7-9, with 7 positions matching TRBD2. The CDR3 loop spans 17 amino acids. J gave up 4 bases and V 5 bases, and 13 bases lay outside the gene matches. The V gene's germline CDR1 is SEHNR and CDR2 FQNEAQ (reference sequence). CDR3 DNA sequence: TGTGCCAGCAGCCAGCCGGTGCGGGAGACGGGCACCGGGGAGCTGTTTTTT. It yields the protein CASSQPVRETGTGELFF.